The rows below give T cell receptor beta chains drawn from one sample of a study of cytomegalovirus exposure and HLA in healthy donors. Here immunoSEQ multiplex PCR was the method, and the copy in TCRdb shows in-frame clones only, minus some. The sample consists of about 190,000 clones, 86% of them appearing once. Specimen: PBMCs. These receptors were taken from a young woman in good health and CMV-seronegative. CDR3s include the opening cysteine and the closing phenylalanine or tryptophan. Fields, in order: clone size, V gene, D gene, J gene, CDR3 DNA, CDR3 protein. D genes are given only for firm matches. Size values are once, few and many counts, or a class for expanded clones, and some rows have none.

clone_size: -; v_call: TRBV30; d_call: TRBD1; j_call: TRBJ1-5; cdr3_nt: TGTGCCTGGAGCAGACAGGGGGCATGGGGCAATCAGCCCCAGCATTTT; cdr3_aa: CAWSRQGAWGNQPQHF
clone_size: -; v_call: TRBV7-6; d_call: -; j_call: TRBJ1-3; cdr3_nt: TGTGCCAGCAGCTCACGATCAGGGGCCTCCTCTGGAAACACCATATATTTT; cdr3_aa: CASSSRSGASSGNTIYF
clone_size: -; v_call: TRBV9; d_call: -; j_call: TRBJ2-3; cdr3_nt: TGTGCCAGCAGCCGGGGGAGCACAGATACGCAGTATTTT; cdr3_aa: CASSRGSTDTQYF
clone_size: -; v_call: TRBV30; d_call: -; j_call: TRBJ2-5; cdr3_nt: TGTGCCTGGAGTGAGAAGGGGGAGACCCAGTACTTC; cdr3_aa: CAWSEKGETQYF
clone_size: -; v_call: TRBV6-1; d_call: -; j_call: TRBJ1-2; cdr3_nt: TGTGCCAGCAGTGAAGCTAACCCCCCGACGGGCTATGGCTACACCTTC; cdr3_aa: CASSEANPPTGYGYTF
clone_size: -; v_call: TRBV2; d_call: -; j_call: TRBJ2-6; cdr3_nt: TGTGCCAGCACGGCTAGCGTGGGCTCTGGGGCCAACGTCCTGACTTTC; cdr3_aa: CASTASVGSGANVLTF
clone_size: -; v_call: TRBV7-9; d_call: TRBD2; j_call: TRBJ2-2; cdr3_nt: TGTGCCAGCAGCCCAGGACTAGCGGGAGGCCCGGGGACCGGGGAGCTGTTTTTT; cdr3_aa: CASSPGLAGGPGTGELFF
clone_size: -; v_call: TRBV27; d_call: TRBD2; j_call: TRBJ2-1; cdr3_nt: TGTGCCAGCAGGCCTAGCGGTCACAATGAGCAGTTCTTC; cdr3_aa: CASRPSGHNEQFF
clone_size: -; v_call: TRBV5-4; d_call: -; j_call: TRBJ2-3; cdr3_nt: TGTGCCAGCAGTTCCCTGGGGAGAGATACGCAGTATTTT; cdr3_aa: CASSSLGRDTQYF
clone_size: -; v_call: TRBV4-1; d_call: -; j_call: TRBJ2-7; cdr3_nt: TGCGCCAGCAGCCTCCTGACAGGTCGGCCTTACGAGCAGTACTTC; cdr3_aa: CASSLLTGRPYEQYF
clone_size: -; v_call: TRBV4-1; d_call: TRBD2; j_call: TRBJ2-7; cdr3_nt: TGCGCCAGCAGTCGGGAGGTGGCCGACCTCTTTGAGCAGTACTTC; cdr3_aa: CASSREVADLFEQYF
clone_size: -; v_call: TRBV28; d_call: TRBD1; j_call: TRBJ1-5; cdr3_nt: TGTGCCAGCAGCCGGGACAGGGGACGGCAGCCCCAGCATTTT; cdr3_aa: CASSRDRGRQPQHF
clone_size: -; v_call: TRBV7-2; d_call: -; j_call: TRBJ2-5; cdr3_nt: TGTGCCAGCAGCTTCAGCGCCATGTTGGAGACCCAGTACTTC; cdr3_aa: CASSFSAMLETQYF
clone_size: once; v_call: TRBV10-3; d_call: -; j_call: TRBJ1-5; cdr3_nt: TGTGCCATCAGTGACAGATTATTTCAGCCCCAGCATTTT; cdr3_aa: CAISDRLFQPQHF
clone_size: -; v_call: TRBV7-9; d_call: TRBD2; j_call: TRBJ2-7; cdr3_nt: TGTGCCAGCAGCTCTAGCGGGGGCCACGAGCAGTACTTC; cdr3_aa: CASSSSGGHEQYF
clone_size: -; v_call: TRBV4-2; d_call: TRBD2; j_call: TRBJ2-7; cdr3_nt: TGTGCCAGCAGCCAATCTCTTGGGGGGAGGGCCTCCTACGAGCAGTACTTC; cdr3_aa: CASSQSLGGRASYEQYF
clone_size: few; v_call: TRBV7-6; d_call: TRBD1; j_call: TRBJ1-6; cdr3_nt: TGTGCCAGCAGCCGGGACAGGGGCGGCTCACCCCTCCACTTT; cdr3_aa: CASSRDRGGSPLHF
clone_size: few; v_call: TRBV28; d_call: TRBD2; j_call: TRBJ2-1; cdr3_nt: TGTGCCAGCGGTGGGGTAGCGGGAGTGGATGAGCAGTTCTTC; cdr3_aa: CASGGVAGVDEQFF
clone_size: once; v_call: TRBV9; d_call: TRBD2; j_call: TRBJ2-1; cdr3_nt: TGTGCCAGCAGCGTAGCGGGGGGGCGCGGTGAGCAGTTCTTC; cdr3_aa: CASSVAGGRGEQFF
clone_size: -; v_call: TRBV29-1; d_call: -; j_call: TRBJ2-3; cdr3_nt: TGCAGCGTGGTTACCCGGTCATCGACAGATACGCAGTATTTT; cdr3_aa: CSVVTRSSTDTQYF
clone_size: -; v_call: TRBV5-1; d_call: TRBD2; j_call: TRBJ2-3; cdr3_nt: TGCGCCAGCAGCCCAAGCGGGAGAAGCACAGATACGCAGTATTTT; cdr3_aa: CASSPSGRSTDTQYF
clone_size: -; v_call: TRBV30; d_call: TRBD1; j_call: TRBJ1-4; cdr3_nt: TGTGCCTGGAGCGGAGGGGGCGGGTTTGAAAAACTGTTTTTT; cdr3_aa: CAWSGGGGFEKLFF
clone_size: -; v_call: TRBV7-8; d_call: -; j_call: TRBJ1-1; cdr3_nt: TGTGCCAGCAGCGAATTCCAGGGGAACACTGAAGCTTTCTTT; cdr3_aa: CASSEFQGNTEAFF
clone_size: -; v_call: TRBV11-2; d_call: -; j_call: TRBJ1-2; cdr3_nt: TGTGCCAGCAGCTTAGAAGGGGCCCCTAACTATGGCTACACCTTC; cdr3_aa: CASSLEGAPNYGYTF
clone_size: once; v_call: TRBV7-9; d_call: -; j_call: TRBJ2-1; cdr3_nt: TGTGCCAGCAGCTTAGAGACAGACTACAATGAGCAGTTCTTC; cdr3_aa: CASSLETDYNEQFF
clone_size: -; v_call: TRBV4-2; d_call: TRBD1; j_call: TRBJ2-2; cdr3_nt: TGTGCCAGCAGCCAACGTCAGGGGGCGAAGAACACCGGGGAGCTGTTTTTT; cdr3_aa: CASSQRQGAKNTGELFF
clone_size: once; v_call: TRBV7-2; d_call: -; j_call: TRBJ2-2; cdr3_nt: TGTGCCAGCAGCTTACCCGCGTTAAGCAGCGTAAACACCGGGGAGCTGTTTTTT; cdr3_aa: CASSLPALSSVNTGELFF
clone_size: -; v_call: TRBV7-9; d_call: TRBD1; j_call: TRBJ2-3; cdr3_nt: TGTGCCAGCAGCTTAGCCAGGGGGCGGACAGATACGCAGTATTTT; cdr3_aa: CASSLARGRTDTQYF
clone_size: -; v_call: TRBV7-6; d_call: -; j_call: TRBJ2-7; cdr3_nt: TGTGCCAGCAGCTTAGAAGGGGTATCCTACGAGCAGTACTTC; cdr3_aa: CASSLEGVSYEQYF
clone_size: -; v_call: TRBV6-6; d_call: TRBD1; j_call: TRBJ1-2; cdr3_nt: TGTGCCAGCAGTTACGTGGACAGGTGGGAGGGCTACACCTTC; cdr3_aa: CASSYVDRWEGYTF
clone_size: once; v_call: TRBV5-4; d_call: TRBD2; j_call: TRBJ2-1; cdr3_nt: TGTGCCAGCAGCCTCGTTGCGCTAGCGGGAGGCAATGAGCAGTTCTTC; cdr3_aa: CASSLVALAGGNEQFF
clone_size: -; v_call: TRBV7-6; d_call: TRBD1; j_call: TRBJ1-5; cdr3_nt: TGTGCCAGCAGCTTAGTACAGGGGGTGGTTCAGCCCCAGCATTTT; cdr3_aa: CASSLVQGVVQPQHF
clone_size: -; v_call: TRBV20-1; d_call: -; j_call: TRBJ2-5; cdr3_nt: TGCAGTGCTACCGGGGAAGAGACCCAGTACTTC; cdr3_aa: CSATGEETQYF
clone_size: -; v_call: TRBV7-8; d_call: TRBD2; j_call: TRBJ2-4; cdr3_nt: TGTGCCAGCAGCTTCGGGTCTAGCGGCTTAGCCAAAAACATTCAGTACTTC; cdr3_aa: CASSFGSSGLAKNIQYF
clone_size: -; v_call: TRBV28; d_call: TRBD1; j_call: TRBJ1-5; cdr3_nt: TGTGCCAGCAGAGAAACAGGGGTTGGCAATCAGCCCCAGCATTTT; cdr3_aa: CASRETGVGNQPQHF
clone_size: -; v_call: TRBV5-1; d_call: -; j_call: TRBJ1-3; cdr3_nt: TGCGCCAGCAGCTTGCAAGGGGTGTCTGGAAACACCATATATTTT; cdr3_aa: CASSLQGVSGNTIYF
clone_size: -; v_call: TRBV7-2; d_call: -; j_call: TRBJ2-5; cdr3_nt: TGTGCCAGCAGCTTTACAGGGACGGAGACCCAGTACTTC; cdr3_aa: CASSFTGTETQYF
clone_size: -; v_call: TRBV21-1; d_call: -; j_call: TRBJ1-2; cdr3_nt: TGTGCCAGCTGTGGGGGGGAACAGGGAAACTATGGCTACACCTTC; cdr3_aa: CASCGGEQGNYGYTF
clone_size: -; v_call: TRBV28; d_call: TRBD2; j_call: TRBJ2-5; cdr3_nt: TGTGCCAGCAGCCTCGGCGGGGGTCCCGGCGAGACCCAGTACTTC; cdr3_aa: CASSLGGGPGETQYF
clone_size: -; v_call: TRBV15; d_call: -; j_call: TRBJ2-1; cdr3_nt: TGTGCCACCAGCAGAGCCGACCACGGGGACAATGAGCAGTTCTTC; cdr3_aa: CATSRADHGDNEQFF
clone_size: -; v_call: TRBV7-9; d_call: -; j_call: TRBJ1-2; cdr3_nt: TGTGCCAGCAGCTTAGACAGTGCTGGCTACACCTTC; cdr3_aa: CASSLDSAGYTF
clone_size: -; v_call: TRBV6-6; d_call: -; j_call: TRBJ1-2; cdr3_nt: TGTGCCAGCAGTCCAGGGGTATATGGCTACACCTTC; cdr3_aa: CASSPGVYGYTF
clone_size: many; v_call: TRBV19; d_call: -; j_call: TRBJ1-2; cdr3_nt: TGTGCCAGTAGTAGCCCGGGACTCTCTTACCTGGGCCCAAACTATGGCTACACCTTC; cdr3_aa: CASSSPGLSYLGPNYGYTF
clone_size: -; v_call: TRBV7-2; d_call: TRBD1; j_call: TRBJ1-3; cdr3_nt: TGTGCCAGCAGCTGGACAGGGAACACCATATATTTT; cdr3_aa: CASSWTGNTIYF
clone_size: -; v_call: TRBV6-5; d_call: -; j_call: TRBJ2-7; cdr3_nt: TGTGCCAGCAACAAAGGGCGGGGTTTCTACGAGCAGTACTTC; cdr3_aa: CASNKGRGFYEQYF